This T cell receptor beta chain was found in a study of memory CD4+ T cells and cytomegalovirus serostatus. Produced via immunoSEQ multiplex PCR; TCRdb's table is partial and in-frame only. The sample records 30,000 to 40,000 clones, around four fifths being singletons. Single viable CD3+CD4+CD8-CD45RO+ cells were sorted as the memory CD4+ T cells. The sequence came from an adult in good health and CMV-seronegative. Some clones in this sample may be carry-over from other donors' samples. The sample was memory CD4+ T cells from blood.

CDR3 amino acids: CASSSGGPDTEAFF. The DNA of the CDR3 is TGTGCCAGCAGCTCAGGGGGCCCGGACACTGAAGCTTTCTTT. This chain links TRBV28 with TRBJ1-1, with 8 bases lining up with TRBD1. V dropped 6 bases and J dropped 3; count of bases not matched to a gene: 6. Germline CDR1 and CDR2: MDHEN and SYDVKM. The CDR3 has 14 amino acids.